This T cell receptor (beta chain) was documented in a study of T cell repertoires in cytomegalovirus infection (dated by TCRdb to between 2018 and 2021). Regarding the research as a whole: Donor HLA type was relevant to the analysis, because carriage of CMV infection together with the matching HLA type was indicated by public TCR beta signatures. Here is what the overall study found, with its caveats: Cumulative frequency of public TCR beta family members discriminated carriers of CMV infection plus the relevant HLA type in this cohort and an independent approximately 350-donor cohort. The ex vivo response was dominated by HLA-C-restricted CMV-specific TCR beta clonotypes, and the single most frequent clonotype in two of eight donors was supplied by these HLA-C-restricted clonotypes.

This clonotype was picked up many times. Which antigen it targets is not known. Per-base qualities were not stored, and no clone one base away is much larger. From a lookup of the germline V gene (reference sequence), CDR1 and CDR2 are SEHNR and FQNEAQ. There are 15 amino acids in the CDR3, from cysteine to phenylalanine inclusive. Only the CDR3 portion is preserved as DNA: 45 bases, with reading frame beginning at the first base. V loses 5 bases, J loses 7 bases, and the germline ends lie 20 bases apart. These reads were obtained on an Illumina HiSeq 1500. TCRdb reworked the public reads: Q25 trimming with fastp, MiXCR clone assembly, productive beta chains retained. Rows with one shared CDR3 protein collapse into an entry with the most common genes and DNA. In all, the sample holds approximately 70,000 distinct CDR3 sequences, and about 23% of those were seen once. Clones ranked in the top ten supply 79% of the sample.

The chain couples TRBV7-9 to TRBJ1-2; no D gene call is confident. The clonotype originates from a human donor in good health (CMV status not recorded). Some clones in this sample may be carry-over from other donors' samples. The specimen sequenced was PBMCs, sequenced either directly or after in vitro stimulation (not recorded which). Here the CDR3 is given as CASSASGQRSGGYTF. The DNA reads as follows: TGTGCCAGCAGCGCCTCGGGCCAGCGGAGTGGTGGCTACACCTTC.